Reported below is one TCR beta chain. Antigen: not known. This CDR3 region has 14 residues. The V gene's germline CDR1 is LNHDA and CDR2 SQIVND (reference sequence). V shed 2 bases and J shed 8 bases, with 15 bases lying between them. Generated by immunoSEQ multiplex PCR, the TCRdb table keeps only in-frame clones and is missing some. The repertoire holds fewer than 110,000 clones, about 93% seen once, with less than 25% in the top ten. The data stem from a study of T cell responses to AZD1222 COVID-19 vaccine. At the level of the study: Second-dose timings of about 4 or about 12 weeks were pooled.

General study findings and limits: Vaccine-associated CD4 TCRs ranged over spike, dominating at 160-218 and 743-854. The repertoires were collected only after the peak T cell response.

The sequence was collected from an adult in good health. The source was peripheral blood, collected on day 0 of AZD1222 vaccination. The J gene is TRBJ1-2, the V gene TRBV19; D is perhaps TRBD1 (6 bases). The CDR3 here is CASSILDRTGGYTF. Written as DNA, the CDR3 is TGTGCCAGTAGTATACTAGACAGGACGGGCGGCTACACCTTC.